The clone carrying this T cell receptor beta chain occurred a few times. Antigen: not known. TCRdb's copy holds only in-frame clones and misses some; the assay was immunoSEQ multiplex PCR. This sample has 120,000 or so clones, with about nine tenths found just once. The data were taken from a study of cytomegalovirus exposure and HLA in healthy donors. Whole-study results and caveats: Clusters of TCRs from the first cohort tended to co-occur in the 130 or so validation repertoires (as a later analysis found). The majority of TCR sequences were rare, yet some public TCRs appeared in many donors.

CDR1 is SNHLY and CDR2 is FYNNEI in the germline V gene. Trimming took off 10 bases at V and 2 bases at J, with 14 bases between the two ends. CDR3 length: 13 residues. Sequencing was done on a sample of PBMCs. V gene TRBV2 combines with J gene TRBJ1-2, with unresolved D. The TCR sequence derives from a woman between 18 and 30 years old in good health and CMV-seronegative. CDR3 sequence (DNA): TGTGCCACAATAAGGACTGCGAACTATGGCTACACCTTC. It specifies CATIRTANYGYTF.